The T cell receptor beta chain described here comes from a study of T-cell memory formation after mild COVID-19. For the study at large: Across donors, TCR clusters were largely donor specific.

MiXCR, run by TCRdb on the 5' RACE reads, gives a single entry per CDR3 protein. The profile shows roughly 250,000 distinct CDR3 sequences, roughly a sixth of them singletons. V was clipped by 4 bases and J by 0 bases, with 6 bases between them. CDR3 length: 14 residues. Germline V gene sequence: CDR1 SGHTA, CDR2 FQGNSA. The J gene is TRBJ2-2, the V gene TRBV7-2, with TRBD1 as a possible D gene (5 bases). The origin of this receptor is a man aged 18 to 30 who had mild COVID-19 (a few samples of this study predate the infection). Cell type and time point are not known. The specimen sequenced was PBMCs or a T cell subset sorted from them (not recorded which). The CDR3 region is CASSWTPNTGELFF. The CDR3 nucleotides read TGTGCCAGCAGCTGGACACCGAACACCGGGGAGCTGTTTTTT.